This T cell receptor (beta chain) was identified in a study of blood T cell repertoires in COVID-19. At the level of the study: There were acute and convalescent COVID-19 samples, and they came from the United States, Italy and Spain. T cells, B-cell-depleted T cells, or PBMCs provided the cDNA or gDNA that served as material.

In the study's own analysis: Estimated nucleated cell counts came from reference gene primer amplification. Repertoires were generated with immunoSEQ multiplex PCR, while TCRdb's copy carries only in-frame clones and drops some. Clone size and the V and J calls come from that table; the DNA yielded D and trimming. The sample records hundreds of thousands of clones, roughly 85% being singletons. This clone appeared many times. Germline V CDR1 and CDR2: MGHRA, YSYEKL. The CDR3 spans 15 residues. V was cut by 4 bases and J by 1 base, with 8 bases left in between. The sequencing sample was made of peripheral blood. The rearrangement joins TRBV4-1 to TRBJ1-6; D is unclear. The receptor was isolated from a woman between 45 and 60 years old who had recovered from COVID-19. The CDR3 DNA follows: TGCGCCAGCAGCCCGTCCTTTTCCTATAATTCACCCCTCCACTTT. Translated, it gives CASSPSFSYNSPLHF.